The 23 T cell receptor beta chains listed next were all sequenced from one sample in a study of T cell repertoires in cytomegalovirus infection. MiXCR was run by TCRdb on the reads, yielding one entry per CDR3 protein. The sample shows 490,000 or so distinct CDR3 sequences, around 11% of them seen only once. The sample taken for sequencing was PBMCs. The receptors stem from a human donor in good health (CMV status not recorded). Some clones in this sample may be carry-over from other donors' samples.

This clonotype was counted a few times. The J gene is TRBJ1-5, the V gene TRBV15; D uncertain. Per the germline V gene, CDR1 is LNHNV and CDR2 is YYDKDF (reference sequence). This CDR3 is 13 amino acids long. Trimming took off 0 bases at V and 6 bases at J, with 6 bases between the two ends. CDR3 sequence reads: CATSRDGRQPQHF. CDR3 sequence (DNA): TGTGCCACCAGCAGAGATGGACGTCAGCCCCAGCATTTT.

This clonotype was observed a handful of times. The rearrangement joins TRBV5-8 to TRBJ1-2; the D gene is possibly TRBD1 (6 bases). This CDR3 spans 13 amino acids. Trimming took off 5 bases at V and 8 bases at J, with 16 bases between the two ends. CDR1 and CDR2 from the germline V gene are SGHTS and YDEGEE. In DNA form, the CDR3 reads TGTGCCAGCAGGGCCCGCAGGGGAGGGGGCTACACCTTC. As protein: CASRARRGGGYTF.

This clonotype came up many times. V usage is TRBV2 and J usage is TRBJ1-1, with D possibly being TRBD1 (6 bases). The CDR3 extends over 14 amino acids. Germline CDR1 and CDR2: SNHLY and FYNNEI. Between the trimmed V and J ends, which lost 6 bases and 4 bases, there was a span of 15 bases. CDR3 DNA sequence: TGTGCCAGCAGAGCGCCGGGGGGGGCCACTGAAGCTTTCTTT. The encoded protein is CASRAPGGATEAFF.

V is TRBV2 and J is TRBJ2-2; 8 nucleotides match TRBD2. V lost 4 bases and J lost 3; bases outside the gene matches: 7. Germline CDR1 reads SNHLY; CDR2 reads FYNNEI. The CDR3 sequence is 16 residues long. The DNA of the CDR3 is TGTGCCAGCAGTGGATCATGGCGGGGGGACACCGGGGAGCTGTTTTTT. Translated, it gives CASSGSWRGDTGELFF.

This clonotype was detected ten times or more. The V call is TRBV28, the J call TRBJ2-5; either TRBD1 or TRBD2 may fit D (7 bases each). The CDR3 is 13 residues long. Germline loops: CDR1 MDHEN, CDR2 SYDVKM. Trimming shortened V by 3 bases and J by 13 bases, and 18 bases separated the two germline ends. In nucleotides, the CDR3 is TGTGCCAGCAGTTTCATCGGAGACAGGGAGGGGTACTTC. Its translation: CASSFIGDREGYF.

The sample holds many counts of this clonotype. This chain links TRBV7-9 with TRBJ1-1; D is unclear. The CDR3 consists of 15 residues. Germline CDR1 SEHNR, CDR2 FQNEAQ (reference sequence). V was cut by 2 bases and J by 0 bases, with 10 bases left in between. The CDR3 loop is CASSLSQRMNTEAFF. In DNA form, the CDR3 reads TGTGCCAGCAGCTTAAGCCAGCGAATGAACACTGAAGCTTTCTTT.

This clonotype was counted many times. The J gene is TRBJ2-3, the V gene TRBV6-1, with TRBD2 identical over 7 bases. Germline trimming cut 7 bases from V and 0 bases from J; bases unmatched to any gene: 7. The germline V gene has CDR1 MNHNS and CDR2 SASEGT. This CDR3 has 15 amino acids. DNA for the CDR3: TGTGCCAGCATGGAGAGCGGGACTAGCACAGATACGCAGTATTTT. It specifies CASMESGTSTDTQYF.

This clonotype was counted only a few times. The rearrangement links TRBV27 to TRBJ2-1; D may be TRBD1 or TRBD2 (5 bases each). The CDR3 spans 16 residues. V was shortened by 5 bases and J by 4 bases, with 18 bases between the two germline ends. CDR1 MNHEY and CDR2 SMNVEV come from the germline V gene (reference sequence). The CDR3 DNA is TGTGCCAGCAGTCCTCGGGGCGGTGGTATTTACAATGAGCAGTTCTTC. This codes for CASSPRGGGIYNEQFF.

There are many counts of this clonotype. CDR3 sequence: CASSPTLWTGANVLTF. The CDR3 nucleotides are TGTGCCAGCAGTCCTACTCTATGGACTGGGGCCAACGTCCTGACTTTC. The chain carries TRBV7-2 and TRBJ2-6; unclear D gene. Germline V lookup: CDR1 SGHTA, CDR2 FQGNSA. V was pared by 6 bases and J by 2 bases, with 14 bases between. This CDR3 has 16 amino acids.

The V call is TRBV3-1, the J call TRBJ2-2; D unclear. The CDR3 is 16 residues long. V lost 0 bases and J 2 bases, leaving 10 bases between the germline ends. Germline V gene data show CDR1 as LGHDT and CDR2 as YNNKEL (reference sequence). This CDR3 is CASSQDMAVNTGELFF. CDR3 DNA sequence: TGTGCCAGCAGCCAAGATATGGCGGTCAACACCGGGGAGCTGTTTTTT. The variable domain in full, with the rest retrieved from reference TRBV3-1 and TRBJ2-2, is DTAVSQTPKYLVTQMGNDKSIKCEQNLGHDTMYWYKQDSKKFLKIMFSYNNKELIINETVPNRFSPKSPDKAHLNLHINSLELGDSAVYFCASSQDMAVNTGELFFGEGSRLTVL.

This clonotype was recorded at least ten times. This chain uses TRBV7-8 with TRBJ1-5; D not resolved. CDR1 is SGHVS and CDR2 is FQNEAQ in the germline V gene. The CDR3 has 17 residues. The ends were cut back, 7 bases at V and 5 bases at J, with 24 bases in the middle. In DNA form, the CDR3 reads TGTGCCAGCATGCCCCGGGGAGGGCCCAGTCTCGATCAGCCCCAGCATTTT. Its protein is CASMPRGGPSLDQPQHF.

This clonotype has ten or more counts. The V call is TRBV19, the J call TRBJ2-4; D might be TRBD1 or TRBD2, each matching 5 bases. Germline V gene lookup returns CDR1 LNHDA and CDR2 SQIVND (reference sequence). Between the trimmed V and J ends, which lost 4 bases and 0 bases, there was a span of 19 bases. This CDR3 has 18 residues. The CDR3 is CASSKAGTNRGAKNIQYF. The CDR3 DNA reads TGTGCCAGTAGTAAAGCAGGGACCAACCGCGGAGCCAAAAACATTCAGTACTTC.

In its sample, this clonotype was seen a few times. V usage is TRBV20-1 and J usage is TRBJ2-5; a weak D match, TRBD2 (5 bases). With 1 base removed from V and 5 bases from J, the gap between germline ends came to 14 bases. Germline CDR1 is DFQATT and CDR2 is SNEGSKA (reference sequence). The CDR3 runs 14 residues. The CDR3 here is CSARAGGQKETQYF. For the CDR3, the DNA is TGCAGTGCTAGAGCAGGAGGTCAGAAGGAGACCCAGTACTTC.

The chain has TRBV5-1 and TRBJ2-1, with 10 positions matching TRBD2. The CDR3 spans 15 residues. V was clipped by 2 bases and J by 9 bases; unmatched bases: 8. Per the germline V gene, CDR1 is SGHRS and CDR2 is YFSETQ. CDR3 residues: CASSLTSGVDGEQFF. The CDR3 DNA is TGCGCCAGCAGCTTAACTAGCGGGGTGGACGGTGAGCAGTTCTTC. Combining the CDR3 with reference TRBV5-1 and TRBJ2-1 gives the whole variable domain KAGVTQTPRYLIKTRGQQVTLSCSPISGHRSVSWYQQTPGQGLQFLFEYFSETQRNKGNFPGRFSGRQFSNSRSEMNVSTLELGDSALYLCASSLTSGVDGEQFFGPGTRLTVL.

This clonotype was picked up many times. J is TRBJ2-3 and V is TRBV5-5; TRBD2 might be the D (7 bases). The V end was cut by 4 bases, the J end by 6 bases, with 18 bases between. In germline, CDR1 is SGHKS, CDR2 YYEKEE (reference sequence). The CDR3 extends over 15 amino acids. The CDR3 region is CASSPPSGGQDTQYF. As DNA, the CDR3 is TGTGCCAGCAGCCCGCCTAGCGGAGGACAGGATACGCAGTATTTT.

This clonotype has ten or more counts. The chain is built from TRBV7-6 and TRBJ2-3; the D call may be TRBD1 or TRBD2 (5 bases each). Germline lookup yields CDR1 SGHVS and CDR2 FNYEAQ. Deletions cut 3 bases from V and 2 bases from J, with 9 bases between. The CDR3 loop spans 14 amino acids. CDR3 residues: CASSFGGLTDTQYF. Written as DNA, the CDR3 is TGTGCCAGCAGCTTTGGGGGTCTCACAGATACGCAGTATTTT.

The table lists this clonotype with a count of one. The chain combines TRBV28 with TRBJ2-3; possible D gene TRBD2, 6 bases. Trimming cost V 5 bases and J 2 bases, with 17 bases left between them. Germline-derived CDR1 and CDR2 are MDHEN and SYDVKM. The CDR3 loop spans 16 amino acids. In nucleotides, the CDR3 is TGTGCCAGCAGTCGGCGGGGCGGGGTTGACACAGATACGCAGTATTTT. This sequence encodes CASSRRGGVDTDTQYF.

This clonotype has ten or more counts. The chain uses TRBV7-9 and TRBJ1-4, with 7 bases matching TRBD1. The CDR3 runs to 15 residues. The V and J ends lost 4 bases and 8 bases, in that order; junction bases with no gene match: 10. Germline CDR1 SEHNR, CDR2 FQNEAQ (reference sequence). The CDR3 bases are TGTGCCAGCAGCTCTAGACAGGGAGGAAAAGAAAAACTGTTTTTT. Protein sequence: CASSSRQGGKEKLFF. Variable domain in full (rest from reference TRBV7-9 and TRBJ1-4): DTGVSQNPRHKITKRGQNVTFRCDPISEHNRLYWYRQTLGQGPEFLTYFQNEAQLEKSRLLSDRFSAERPKGSFSTLEIQRTEQGDSAMYLCASSSRQGGKEKLFFGSGTQLSVL.

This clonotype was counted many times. The CDR3 DNA sequence: TGTGCCAGCAGTTTAGGCCCCGGGGGGGCGGATCAAGAGACCCAGTACTTC. Its translation: CASSLGPGGADQETQYF. The V gene is TRBV12-3 or TRBV12-4, the J gene TRBJ2-5; 8 bases map to TRBD2. The CDR3 contains 17 residues. Trimming cost V 1 base and J 2 bases; bases outside gene matches: 9.

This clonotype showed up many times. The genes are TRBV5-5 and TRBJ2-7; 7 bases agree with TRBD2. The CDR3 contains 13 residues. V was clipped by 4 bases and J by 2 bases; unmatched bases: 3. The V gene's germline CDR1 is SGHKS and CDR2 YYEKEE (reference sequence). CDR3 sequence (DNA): TGTGCCAGCAGCAGCGGGGATACCTACGAGCAGTACTTC. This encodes CASSSGDTYEQYF.

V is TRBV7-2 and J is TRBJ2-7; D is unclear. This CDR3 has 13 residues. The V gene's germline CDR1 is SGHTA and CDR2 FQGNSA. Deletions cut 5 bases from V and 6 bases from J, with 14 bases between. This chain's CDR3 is CASSVVVPPEQYF. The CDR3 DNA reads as TGTGCCAGCAGCGTCGTAGTACCCCCCGAGCAGTACTTC.

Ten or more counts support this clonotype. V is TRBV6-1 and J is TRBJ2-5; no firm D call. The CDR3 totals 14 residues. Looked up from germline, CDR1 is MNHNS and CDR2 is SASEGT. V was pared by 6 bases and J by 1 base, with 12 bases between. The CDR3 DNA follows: TGTGCCAGCAGCCCAAGGGAATTCCAAGAGACCCAGTACTTC. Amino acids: CASSPREFQETQYF.

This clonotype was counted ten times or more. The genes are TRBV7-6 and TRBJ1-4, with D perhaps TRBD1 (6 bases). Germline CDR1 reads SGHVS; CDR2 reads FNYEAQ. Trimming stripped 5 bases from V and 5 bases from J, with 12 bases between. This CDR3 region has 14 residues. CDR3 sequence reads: CASSADRSNEKLFF. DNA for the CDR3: TGTGCCAGCAGCGCCGACAGGTCCAATGAAAAACTGTTTTTT.